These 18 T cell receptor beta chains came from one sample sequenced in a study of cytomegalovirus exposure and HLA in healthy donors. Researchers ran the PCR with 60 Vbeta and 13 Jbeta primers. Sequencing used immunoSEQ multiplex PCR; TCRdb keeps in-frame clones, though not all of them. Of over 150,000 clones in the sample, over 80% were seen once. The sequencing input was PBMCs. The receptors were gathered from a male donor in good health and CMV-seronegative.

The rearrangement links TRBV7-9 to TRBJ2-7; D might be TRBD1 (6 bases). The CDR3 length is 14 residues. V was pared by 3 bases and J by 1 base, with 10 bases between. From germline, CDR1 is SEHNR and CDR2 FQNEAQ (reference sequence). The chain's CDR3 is CASSFGTSSYEQYF. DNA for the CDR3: TGTGCCAGCAGCTTTGGGACATCGTCCTACGAGCAGTACTTC.

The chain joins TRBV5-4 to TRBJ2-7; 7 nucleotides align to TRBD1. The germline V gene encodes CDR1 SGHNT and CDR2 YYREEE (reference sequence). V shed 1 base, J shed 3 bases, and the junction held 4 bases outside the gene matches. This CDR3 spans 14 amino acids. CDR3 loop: CASSLRQGGYEQYF. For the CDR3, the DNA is TGTGCCAGCAGCTTGCGACAGGGTGGCTACGAGCAGTACTTC.

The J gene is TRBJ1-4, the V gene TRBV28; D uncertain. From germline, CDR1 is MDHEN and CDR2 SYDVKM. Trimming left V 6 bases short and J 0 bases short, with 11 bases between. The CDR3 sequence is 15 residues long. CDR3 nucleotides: TGTGCCAGCAGCTACCGGGGTGCAACTAATGAAAAACTGTTTTTT. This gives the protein CASSYRGATNEKLFF.

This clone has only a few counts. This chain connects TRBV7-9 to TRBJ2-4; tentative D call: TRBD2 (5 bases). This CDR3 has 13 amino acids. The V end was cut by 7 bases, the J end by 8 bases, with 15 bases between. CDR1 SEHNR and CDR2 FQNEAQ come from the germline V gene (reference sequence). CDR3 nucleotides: TGTGCCAGCACTAGAGGGTTTGCGGACATTCAGTACTTC. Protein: CASTRGFADIQYF.

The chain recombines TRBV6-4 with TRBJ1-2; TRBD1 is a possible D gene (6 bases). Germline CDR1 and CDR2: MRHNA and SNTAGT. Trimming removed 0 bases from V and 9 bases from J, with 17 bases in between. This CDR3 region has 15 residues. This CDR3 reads CASSDSGGRVTSYTF. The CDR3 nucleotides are TGTGCCAGCAGTGACTCGGGGGGGCGTGTAACCAGCTACACCTTC.

The CDR3 loop reads CASSYRETGELFF. The CDR3 DNA sequence: TGTGCCAGCAGCTACAGGGAAACCGGGGAGCTGTTTTTT. V and J are TRBV14 and TRBJ2-2; maybe TRBD1 (6 bases). Trimming left V 5 bases short and J 5 bases short, with 9 bases between. This CDR3 spans 13 amino acids. Germline V gives CDR1 SGHDN, CDR2 FVKESK.

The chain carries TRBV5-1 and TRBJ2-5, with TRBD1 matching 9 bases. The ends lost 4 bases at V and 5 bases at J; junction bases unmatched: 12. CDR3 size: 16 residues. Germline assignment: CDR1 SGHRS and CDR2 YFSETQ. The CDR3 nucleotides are TGCGCCAGCAGCCCCAGTCCCGGGACAGGGTCGGAGACCCAGTACTTC. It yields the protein CASSPSPGTGSETQYF.

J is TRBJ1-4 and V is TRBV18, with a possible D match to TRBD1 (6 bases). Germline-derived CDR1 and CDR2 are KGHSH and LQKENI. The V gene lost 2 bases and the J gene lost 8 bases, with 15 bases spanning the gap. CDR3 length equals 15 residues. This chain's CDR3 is CASSPSEAQGEKLFF. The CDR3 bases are TGTGCCAGCTCACCATCCGAGGCCCAGGGGGAAAAACTGTTTTTT.

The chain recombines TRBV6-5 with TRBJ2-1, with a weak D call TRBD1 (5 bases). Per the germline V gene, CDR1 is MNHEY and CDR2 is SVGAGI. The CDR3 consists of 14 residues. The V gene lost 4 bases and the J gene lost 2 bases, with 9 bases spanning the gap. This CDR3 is CASSFRVPYNEQFF. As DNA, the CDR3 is TGTGCCAGCAGTTTCAGGGTTCCCTACAATGAGCAGTTCTTC.

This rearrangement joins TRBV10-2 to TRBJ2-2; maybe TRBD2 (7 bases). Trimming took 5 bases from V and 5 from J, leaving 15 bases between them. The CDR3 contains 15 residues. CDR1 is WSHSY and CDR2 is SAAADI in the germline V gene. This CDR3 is CASSSVAGATGELFF. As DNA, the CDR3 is TGCGCCAGCAGTTCAGTGGCGGGGGCAACCGGGGAGCTGTTTTTT.

CDR3 residues: CSVDGQTMNTEAFF. In nucleotides, the CDR3 is TGCAGCGTTGATGGGCAGACCATGAACACTGAAGCTTTCTTT. The V call is TRBV29-1, the J call TRBJ1-1; D unresolved. The ends were cut back, 3 bases at V and 0 bases at J, with 11 bases in the middle. This CDR3 region has 14 residues. Germline values: CDR1 SQVTM, CDR2 ANQGSEA.

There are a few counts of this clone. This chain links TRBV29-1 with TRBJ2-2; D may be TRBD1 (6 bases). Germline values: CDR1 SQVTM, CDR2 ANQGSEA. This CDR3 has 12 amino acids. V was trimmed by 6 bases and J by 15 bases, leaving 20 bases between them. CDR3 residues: CSVADSRGLLFF. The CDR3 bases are TGCAGCGTCGCGGACAGCCGAGGGCTGTTGTTTTTT.

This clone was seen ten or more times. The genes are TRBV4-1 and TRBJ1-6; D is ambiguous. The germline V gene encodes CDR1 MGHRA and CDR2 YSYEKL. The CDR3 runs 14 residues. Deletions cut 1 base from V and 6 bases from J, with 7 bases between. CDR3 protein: CASSQGPINSPLHF. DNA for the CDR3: TGCGCCAGCAGCCAAGGGCCGATTAATTCACCCCTCCACTTT.

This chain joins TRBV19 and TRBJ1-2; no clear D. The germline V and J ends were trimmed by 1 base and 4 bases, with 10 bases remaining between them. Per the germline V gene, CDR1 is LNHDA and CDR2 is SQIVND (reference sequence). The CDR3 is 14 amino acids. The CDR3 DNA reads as TGTGCCAGTAGTATAGGTGGAAGGAGCTATGGCTACACCTTC. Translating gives CASSIGGRSYGYTF.

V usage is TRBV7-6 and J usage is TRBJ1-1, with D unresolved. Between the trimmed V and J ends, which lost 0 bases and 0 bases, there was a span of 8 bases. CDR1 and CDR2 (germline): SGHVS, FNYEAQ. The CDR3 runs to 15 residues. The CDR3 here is CASSLAYSLNTEAFF. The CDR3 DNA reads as TGTGCCAGCAGCTTAGCTTACAGTTTGAACACTGAAGCTTTCTTT.

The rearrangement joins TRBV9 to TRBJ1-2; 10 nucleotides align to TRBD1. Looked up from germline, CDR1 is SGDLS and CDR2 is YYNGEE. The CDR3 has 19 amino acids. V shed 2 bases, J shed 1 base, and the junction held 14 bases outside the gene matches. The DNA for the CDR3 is TGTGCCAGCAGCGTCCAAGAGATTCGACAGGGGGCCCATAACTATGGCTACACCTTC. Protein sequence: CASSVQEIRQGAHNYGYTF.

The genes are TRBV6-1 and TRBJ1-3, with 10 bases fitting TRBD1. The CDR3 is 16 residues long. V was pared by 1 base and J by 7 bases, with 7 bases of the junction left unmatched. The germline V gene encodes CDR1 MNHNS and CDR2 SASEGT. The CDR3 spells CASSEVMGQGSNTIYF. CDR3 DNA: TGTGCCAGCAGTGAAGTCATGGGACAGGGGTCGAACACCATATATTTT.

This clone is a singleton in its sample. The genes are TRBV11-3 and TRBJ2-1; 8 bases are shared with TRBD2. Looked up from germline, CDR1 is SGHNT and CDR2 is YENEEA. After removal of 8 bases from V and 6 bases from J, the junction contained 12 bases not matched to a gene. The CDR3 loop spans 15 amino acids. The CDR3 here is CASSKSGTRSNEQFF. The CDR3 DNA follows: TGTGCCAGCTCCAAATCCGGGACTAGGAGCAATGAGCAGTTCTTC.